Listed below are T cell receptor beta chains from one sample, sequenced in a study of blood T cell repertoires in COVID-19. TCRdb's copy holds only in-frame clones and misses some; the assay was immunoSEQ multiplex PCR. This sample has about 390,000 clones, with approximately 87% found just once. The sequencing input was peripheral blood. Receptors originate from a woman aged 55-70 years with COVID-19, enrolled during active disease. Both conserved end residues are part of each CDR3. Fields, in order: CDR3 protein, CDR3 DNA, J gene, V gene, clone size, D gene. The D gene is left open where the match is weak. Where a row states a size, it is once, few, many or the class of an expanded clone; other rows omit it.

CASRLANCHLQGADTEAFF | TGTGCAAGTCGCTTAGCGAATTGCCACCTCCAGGGGGCAGACACTGAAGCTTTCTTT | TRBJ1-1 | TRBV12-2 | . | .
CASSLFSAGENYGYTF | TGTGCCAGCAGCTTGTTTTCGGCAGGGGAAAACTATGGCTACACCTTC | TRBJ1-2 | TRBV5-8 | . | .
CASSLSVRGQYF | TGTGCCAGCAGTTTATCGGTCCGTGGGCAGTACTTC | TRBJ2-7 | TRBV28 | . | .
CASSEGQPTNYGYTF | TGTGCCAGCAGTGAGGGACAACCCACTAACTATGGCTACACCTTC | TRBJ1-2 | TRBV6-1 | . | .
CASSQGAIAYGYTF | TGTGCCAGCAGCCAGGGGGCTATAGCCTATGGCTACACCTTC | TRBJ1-2 | TRBV6-5 | . | TRBD1
CASSHGPGQGFTGELFF | TGTGCCAGCAGCCATGGGCCGGGACAGGGCTTCACCGGGGAGCTGTTTTTT | TRBJ2-2 | TRBV11-2 | . | TRBD1
CASSATRDYPYNEQFF | TGTGCCAGCAGCGCGACTAGAGATTACCCCTACAATGAGCAGTTCTTC | TRBJ2-1 | TRBV9 | . | .
CASSLNSYDTDTQYF | TGCGCCAGCAGCTTAAACTCCTACGACACAGATACGCAGTATTTT | TRBJ2-3 | TRBV5-1 | . | .
CASSLARSNNEQFF | TGTGCCAGCAGCTTGGCGCGGAGCAACAATGAGCAGTTCTTC | TRBJ2-1 | TRBV11-2 | . | .
CAWSGTAGNNEKLFF | TGTGCCTGGAGTGGGACAGCCGGAAATAATGAAAAACTGTTTTTT | TRBJ1-4 | TRBV30 | . | .
CASTTGGVTYEQYF | TGTGCCAGCACCACCGGGGGGGTTACTTACGAGCAGTACTTC | TRBJ2-7 | TRBV28 | . | TRBD2
CASTSGQGNTEAFF | TGTGCCAGCACCTCCGGTCAGGGGAACACTGAAGCTTTCTTT | TRBJ1-1 | TRBV7-9 | . | .
CASSPRGGGTNEKLFF | TGTGCCAGCTCACCCCGGGGAGGGGGAACTAATGAAAAACTGTTTTTT | TRBJ1-4 | TRBV18 | . | .
CASNGGGVNTEAFF | TGTGCCAGCAATGGGGGAGGCGTGAACACTGAAGCTTTCTTT | TRBJ1-1 | TRBV25-1 | . | .
CASNRQGASYEQYF | TGTGCCAGCAACCGACAGGGGGCCTCCTACGAGCAGTACTTC | TRBJ2-7 | TRBV28 | . | TRBD1
CASSRGQGNEKLFF | TGTGCCAGCTCACGTGGACAGGGTAATGAAAAACTGTTTTTT | TRBJ1-4 | TRBV18 | . | TRBD1
CASSWDQGVLFYGYTF | TGTGCCAGCTCGTGGGACCAGGGGGTCCTATTCTATGGCTACACCTTC | TRBJ1-2 | TRBV18 | few | TRBD1
CASRGQGLTEAFF | TGTGCCAGCAGGGGACAGGGATTAACTGAAGCTTTCTTT | TRBJ1-1 | TRBV2 | . | TRBD1
CASRTSGTSTDTQYF | TGTGCCAGCAGGACTAGCGGGACCAGCACAGATACGCAGTATTTT | TRBJ2-3 | TRBV11-2 | . | TRBD2
CASSQMTGATEAFF | TGTGCCAGCAGCCAAATGACAGGGGCGACTGAAGCTTTCTTT | TRBJ1-1 | TRBV3-1/TRBV3-2 | . | TRBD1
CASSPEGETQYF | TGTGCCAGCTCACCGGAGGGGGAGACCCAGTACTTC | TRBJ2-5 | TRBV18 | . | .
CSARSSSPQYF | TGCAGTGCTAGATCGTCCAGTCCCCAGTACTTC | TRBJ2-5 | TRBV20-1 | once | .
CSASQGVEAFF | TGCAGTGCCAGTCAGGGCGTAGAAGCTTTCTTT | TRBJ1-1 | TRBV20-1 | once | .
CSVEDLGGIYGYTF | TGCAGCGTTGAAGATTTGGGGGGGATCTATGGCTACACCTTC | TRBJ1-2 | TRBV29-1 | . | .
CASSSLSGQGAAIQGKLFF | TGCGCCAGCAGCTCTTTAAGCGGACAGGGGGCTGCGATACAGGGAAAACTGTTTTTT | TRBJ1-4 | TRBV5-1 | . | TRBD1
CASSQGVGSSYEQYF | TGCGCCAGCAGCCAAGGAGTGGGCAGCTCCTACGAGCAGTACTTC | TRBJ2-7 | TRBV4-1 | . | .
CASSHIPGLVVDEQFF | TGTGCCAGCAGCCACATTCCGGGACTAGTTGTTGATGAGCAGTTCTTC | TRBJ2-1 | TRBV7-3 | . | TRBD2
CASSLGGLDREGGDTQYF | TGTGCCAGCAGCTTAGGAGGCCTAGACCGGGAGGGGGGAGATACGCAGTATTTT | TRBJ2-3 | TRBV11-3 | . | TRBD2
CASSLGGQGILEETQYF | TGTGCCAGCAGCTTGGGAGGACAGGGAATTTTAGAAGAGACCCAGTACTTC | TRBJ2-5 | TRBV5-4 | . | TRBD1
CASSPGTGDYTGELFF | TGTGCCAGCAGCCCTGGGACAGGGGATTATACCGGGGAGCTGTTTTTT | TRBJ2-2 | TRBV7-9 | few | TRBD1
CASSTDRGPVYGYTF | TGTGCCAGTAGTACAGACAGGGGCCCCGTATATGGCTACACCTTC | TRBJ1-2 | TRBV19 | few | TRBD1
CASSSTRPRGANVLTF | TGTGCCAGCAGCTCTACCCGGCCTAGGGGGGCCAACGTCCTGACTTTC | TRBJ2-6 | TRBV3-1/TRBV3-2 | . | .
CASSLAGVITDTQYF | TGCGCCAGCAGCTTGGCCGGGGTGATCACAGATACGCAGTATTTT | TRBJ2-3 | TRBV5-1 | few | .
CASSLGGSGHWTQETQYF | TGTGCCAGCAGCTTAGGTGGTTCGGGACATTGGACGCAAGAGACCCAGTACTTC | TRBJ2-5 | TRBV11-3 | . | .
CNPGGWQETQYF | TGCAACCCAGGGGGCTGGCAAGAGACCCAGTACTTC | TRBJ2-5 | TRBV6-5 | . | TRBD1
CASSPGSGGSYNEQFF | TGTGCCAGCTCACCAGGTAGCGGGGGGTCCTACAATGAGCAGTTCTTC | TRBJ2-1 | TRBV18 | . | TRBD2
CASSPRGSGANVLTF | TGTGCCAGCAGCCCCCGAGGCTCTGGGGCCAACGTCCTGACTTTC | TRBJ2-6 | TRBV9 | . | .
CASEYRGQDSPLHF | TGTGCCAGTGAATACAGGGGGCAAGATTCACCCCTCCACTTT | TRBJ1-6 | TRBV19 | . | TRBD1
CASSLDPSLNTEAFF | TGCGCCAGCAGCTTGGATCCCTCTCTGAACACTGAAGCTTTCTTT | TRBJ1-1 | TRBV5-1 | . | .
CASSLMGLASSTDTQYF | TGCGCCAGCAGCTTGATGGGACTAGCCTCTAGCACAGATACGCAGTATTTT | TRBJ2-3 | TRBV5-1 | many | TRBD2
CASSLPVNTGELFF | TGTGCCAGCAGTTTACCTGTTAACACCGGGGAGCTGTTTTTT | TRBJ2-2 | TRBV28 | . | .
CASSLTVNGEQYF | TGCGCCAGCAGCTTGACGGTCAATGGCGAGCAGTACTTC | TRBJ2-7 | TRBV5-1 | . | .